The 32 T cell receptor beta chains below come from one sample, sequenced in a study of CD8+ T cells in alopecia areata. Treatment denoted: oral pan-JAK inhibitor, 5-10 mg twice daily. RNA was extracted and reverse transcribed into cDNA as the sequencing template. Some clones are missing from TCRdb's copy, which holds only in-frame ones; the method was immunoSEQ multiplex PCR. The sample shows roughly 110,000 clones, about 59% of them seen only once. Sequenced here: CD8+ T cells sorted from blood, sampled at week 24, from a patient treated with tofacitinib. These receptors all come from a human donor with alopecia areata.

The chain is built from TRBV5-1 and TRBJ1-1; 9 nucleotides align to TRBD1. V was clipped by 4 bases and J by 2 bases; unmatched bases: 3. The CDR3 runs to 14 residues. CDR1 is SGHRS and CDR2 is YFSETQ in the germline V gene. CDR3 loop: CASSVGQGNTEAFF. Written as DNA, the CDR3 is TGCGCCAGCAGCGTGGGACAGGGCAACACTGAAGCTTTCTTT.

In regard to this clone: A clone one base away is much larger, so this may be a read error. The chain has TRBV6-1 and TRBJ2-3; D uncertain. CDR1 MNHNS and CDR2 SASEGT come from the germline V gene. This CDR3 comprises 13 residues. The V end lost 3 bases, the J end lost 0 bases, and 4 bases lay between the germline ends. CDR3 nucleotides: TGTGCCAGCAGTGACGGTAGCACAGATACGCAGTATTTT. Translating gives CASSDGSTDTQYF.

The chain employs TRBV7-9 and TRBJ1-2; 7 bases align to TRBD1. With 5 bases clipped from V and 0 bases from J, the junction kept 15 bases outside the gene matches. The CDR3 contains 18 residues. The V gene's germline CDR1 is SEHNR and CDR2 FQNEAQ (reference sequence). CDR3 amino acids: CASSIRQGGTGPNYGYTF. The CDR3 region has the DNA TGTGCCAGCAGCATACGACAGGGAGGTACAGGACCTAACTATGGCTACACCTTC.

This clone has a handful of counts. The chain links TRBV9 to TRBJ1-1, with a weak D call TRBD1 (5 bases). The length of the CDR3 is 15 residues. Germline CDR1 SGDLS, CDR2 YYNGEE. V shed 4 bases and J shed 0 bases, with 13 bases lying between them. This chain's CDR3 is CASSPPGHMNTEAFF. In DNA, the CDR3 is TGTGCCAGCAGCCCTCCCGGACACATGAACACTGAAGCTTTCTTT. Complete variable domain (other parts from reference TRBV9 and TRBJ1-1): DSGVTQTPKHLITATGQRVTLRCSPRSGDLSVYWYQQSLDQGLQFLIQYYNGEERAKGNILERFSAQQFPDLHSELNLSSLELGDSALYFCASSPPGHMNTEAFFGQGTRLTVV.

The chain couples TRBV25-1 to TRBJ1-5, with D unresolved. The CDR3 is made up of 12 amino acids. Trimming took off 5 bases at V and 3 bases at J, with 5 bases between the two ends. Germline V lookup: CDR1 MGHDK, CDR2 SYGVNS. The CDR3 DNA reads as TGTGCCAGCAGTTTTACCAATCAGCCCCAGCATTTT. Protein sequence: CASSFTNQPQHF.

This clone has a handful of counts. In nucleotides, the CDR3 is TGTGCCAGCAGTGGGGCCTACGAGCAGTACTTC. Translation gives CASSGAYEQYF. The chain uses TRBV25-1 and TRBJ2-5; D remains ambiguous. TRBJ2-7 matches the DNA end more closely, so the J call is doubtful. The CDR3 loop spans 11 amino acids. The V gene's germline CDR1 is MGHDK and CDR2 SYGVNS.

This clone has only a few counts. The CDR3 sequence: CSVEVPRGQETQYF. CDR3 sequence (DNA): TGCAGCGTTGAAGTCCCCAGGGGCCAAGAGACCCAGTACTTC. This chain joins TRBV29-1 and TRBJ2-5, with D possibly matching TRBD1 (6 bases). Germline CDR1 reads SQVTM; CDR2 reads ANQGSEA. Trimming took 1 base from V and 1 from J, leaving 10 bases between them. The CDR3 runs to 14 residues.

This clone was seen more than once but under ten times. The chain combines TRBV19 with TRBJ1-2; D is uncertain. The V gene's germline CDR1 is LNHDA and CDR2 SQIVND (reference sequence). V lost 5 bases, J lost 4 bases, and 17 bases lay in between. The CDR3 spans 15 residues. The CDR3 DNA sequence: TGTGCCAGTAGTCCCTTTTCGTCCGGCTCCTATGGCTACACCTTC. Protein product: CASSPFSSGSYGYTF.

The chain is built from TRBV13 and TRBJ1-2; maybe TRBD1 (6 bases). V lost 1 base to trimming and J lost 3 bases, with 6 bases between them. CDR3 size: 13 residues. Germline V gene sequence: CDR1 PRHDT, CDR2 FYEKMQ (reference sequence). CDR3: CASSLDRDYGYTF. The DNA for the CDR3 is TGTGCCAGCAGCTTAGACAGGGACTATGGCTACACCTTC.

The rearrangement uses TRBV10-3 and TRBJ1-2; D is uncertain. The CDR3 extends over 12 amino acids. Germline values: CDR1 ENHRY, CDR2 SYGVKD. V lost 0 bases, J lost 8 bases, and 7 bases lay in between. CDR3 amino acids: CAISESGVGYTF. As DNA, the CDR3 is TGTGCCATCAGTGAGTCTGGGGTAGGCTACACCTTC.

This clone was seen only a few times. The V gene is TRBV5-6, the J gene TRBJ2-2; D gene unclear. V was shortened by 4 bases and J by 1 base, with 11 bases between the two germline ends. The CDR3 is made up of 15 amino acids. Germline lookup yields CDR1 SGHDT and CDR2 YYEEEE. In DNA, the CDR3 is TGTGCCAGCAGCCGCGGTGGGGAGAACACCGGGGAGCTGTTTTTT. Protein sequence: CASSRGGENTGELFF.

V and J are TRBV7-3 and TRBJ2-5; weak D call: TRBD1 (6 bases). The CDR3 consists of 14 residues. Germline CDR1 SGHTA, CDR2 FQGTGA. The ends were cut back, 4 bases at V and 5 bases at J, with 14 bases in the middle. The chain's CDR3 is CASSSTGYMETQYF. As DNA, the CDR3 is TGTGCCAGCAGCTCTACAGGGTATATGGAGACCCAGTACTTC.

The genes are TRBV4-2 and TRBJ2-1; 11 bases fit TRBD2. From germline, CDR1 is LGHNA and CDR2 YNFKEQ. V lost 1 base to trimming and J lost 2 bases; unmatched junction nucleotides: 4. This CDR3 is 17 amino acids long. The CDR3, as DNA: TGTGCCAGCAGCCAAGGTTTAGCGGGGGGGCCCTACAATGAGCAGTTCTTC. It yields the protein CASSQGLAGGPYNEQFF.

The chain has TRBV5-6 and TRBJ1-1, with D tentatively TRBD1 (6 bases). The CDR3 totals 15 residues. Trimming pared 0 bases from V and 3 bases from J, leaving 12 bases between. Germline values: CDR1 SGHDT, CDR2 YYEEEE. The CDR3 region has the DNA TGTGCCAGCAGCTTGGTCGGGGCAGGGGACACTGAAGCTTTCTTT. This translates into CASSLVGAGDTEAFF. Full variable domain (rest looked up from reference TRBV5-6 and TRBJ1-1): DAGVTQSPTHLIKTRGQQVTLRCSPKSGHDTVSWYQQALGQGPQFIFQYYEEEERQRGNFPDRFSGHQFPNYSSELNVNALLLGDSALYLCASSLVGAGDTEAFFGQGTRLTVV.

The chain recombines TRBV27 with TRBJ2-7, with D tentatively TRBD1 (5 bases). The V end lost 0 bases, the J end lost 4 bases, and 16 bases lay between the germline ends. This CDR3 has 16 residues. Looked up from germline, CDR1 is MNHEY and CDR2 is SMNVEV (reference sequence). Here the CDR3 DNA reads TGTGCCAGCAGTTTATCTTGGGGCGCCTCCCTATACGAGCAGTACTTC. Translation gives CASSLSWGASLYEQYF.

CDR3 protein: CASSQRDRGHDQPQHF. The CDR3 coding sequence is TGCGCCAGCAGCCAAAGGGACAGGGGGCACGATCAGCCCCAGCATTTT. The chain has TRBV4-1 and TRBJ1-5, with TRBD1 matching 12 bases. Germline CDR1 and CDR2: MGHRA and YSYEKL. This CDR3 region has 16 residues. Trimming at V came to 2 bases and at J to 5 bases, leaving 4 bases not matched to a gene.

This chain links TRBV5-1 with TRBJ1-1; 8 nucleotides match TRBD1. CDR3 length equals 16 residues. Trimming took 1 base from V and 0 from J; bases not matched to a gene: 5. The germline V gene has CDR1 SGHRS and CDR2 YFSETQ. The CDR3 loop reads CASSLSRDRMNTEAFF. CDR3 nucleotide sequence: TGCGCCAGCAGCTTGTCCCGGGACAGGATGAACACTGAAGCTTTCTTT.

This clone turned up a few times. This chain connects TRBV7-9 to TRBJ2-7; weak D call: TRBD1 (5 bases). Germline V CDR1 and CDR2: SEHNR, FQNEAQ (reference sequence). The CDR3 is made up of 13 amino acids. V lost 5 bases, J lost 1 base, and 9 bases lay in between. CDR3 in DNA: TGTGCCAGCAGCCGCGACAGATCCTACGAGCAGTACTTC. Translated: CASSRDRSYEQYF.

This sequence joins TRBV7-8 and TRBJ1-4; D is undetermined. CDR1 SGHVS and CDR2 FQNEAQ come from the germline V gene. The CDR3 is made up of 13 amino acids. The V end was cut by 7 bases, the J end by 7 bases, with 13 bases between. The CDR3 region has the DNA TGTGCCAGCACAGAGGGTGAGGTTGAAAAACTGTTTTTT. It codes for CASTEGEVEKLFF.

This clone was found a few times. The chain combines TRBV5-1 with TRBJ2-1; TRBD1 agrees at 7 bases. Trimming cost V 0 bases and J 10 bases; bases outside gene matches: 10. This CDR3 is 15 amino acids long. Germline V lookup: CDR1 SGHRS, CDR2 YFSETQ. CDR3 protein: CASSLGQGRAREQFF. CDR3 DNA sequence: TGCGCCAGCAGCTTGGGACAGGGTAGGGCTAGGGAGCAGTTCTTC. Full variable domain (missing parts from reference TRBV5-1 and TRBJ2-1): KAGVTQTPRYLIKTRGQQVTLSCSPISGHRSVSWYQQTPGQGLQFLFEYFSETQRNKGNFPGRFSGRQFSNSRSEMNVSTLELGDSALYLCASSLGQGRAREQFFGPGTRLTVL.

The genes are TRBV13 and TRBJ1-2; the D gene is possibly TRBD1 (6 bases). Germline assignment: CDR1 PRHDT and CDR2 FYEKMQ (reference sequence). V was trimmed by 8 bases and J by 0 bases, leaving 13 bases between them. CDR3 length: 14 residues. The DNA of the CDR3 is TGTGCCAGCGGAGCGTGGGGGCCTAACTATGGCTACACCTTC. Its translation is CASGAWGPNYGYTF.

Only a few counts were recorded for this clone. This rearrangement joins TRBV28 to TRBJ2-1; D is possibly TRBD1 or TRBD2 (5 bases each). The CDR3 extends over 18 amino acids. Trimming removed 2 bases at V and 0 bases at J, with 17 bases between. Germline V CDR1 and CDR2: MDHEN, SYDVKM. This CDR3 reads CASSLGFGASSSYNEQFF. The CDR3 DNA follows: TGTGCCAGCAGTTTAGGGTTCGGGGCTTCGAGCTCCTACAATGAGCAGTTCTTC.

The V call is TRBV13, the J call TRBJ2-7, with 7 positions matching TRBD2. CDR3 size: 11 residues. Per the germline V gene, CDR1 is PRHDT and CDR2 is FYEKMQ (reference sequence). V lost 7 bases and J lost 7; bases outside the gene matches: 4. As DNA, the CDR3 is TGTGCCAGCACCCTCGGGGGGGAGCAGTACTTC. This encodes CASTLGGEQYF.

The chain recombines TRBV13 with TRBJ1-2, with 9 bases lining up with TRBD1. The CDR3 is 16 amino acids. The V segment lost 3 bases and the J segment 0 bases; nucleotides outside the gene matches: 5. The germline CDR1 and CDR2 sequences are PRHDT and FYEKMQ (reference sequence). CDR3 amino acids: CASSFDRGLSNYGYTF. CDR3 nucleotides: TGTGCCAGCAGCTTTGACAGGGGGTTGTCTAACTATGGCTACACCTTC. Full variable domain (rest looked up from reference TRBV13 and TRBJ1-2): AAGVIQSPRHLIKEKRETATLKCYPIPRHDTVYWYQQGPGQDPQFLISFYEKMQSDKGSIPDRFSAQQFSDYHSELNMSSLELGDSALYFCASSFDRGLSNYGYTFGSGTRLTVV.

The gene calls are TRBV9 and TRBJ2-7, with D possibly being TRBD1 or TRBD2 (6 bases each). The CDR3 totals 13 residues. Trimming took off 3 bases at V and 2 bases at J, with 9 bases between the two ends. The germline V gene has CDR1 SGDLS and CDR2 YYNGEE. DNA for the CDR3: TGTGCCAGCAGCGCCGGGGGCACCTACGAGCAGTACTTC. This gives the protein CASSAGGTYEQYF.

The chain combines TRBV30 with TRBJ2-1; D possibly uses TRBD1 or TRBD2 (6 bases each). Germline V gene sequence: CDR1 GTSNPN, CDR2 SVGIG (reference sequence). The V end was cut by 4 bases, the J end by 10 bases, with 14 bases between. There are 12 residues in the CDR3. The CDR3 region has the DNA TGTGCCTGGACCCGAGGGGGGTGGGAGCAGTTCTTC. This gives the protein CAWTRGGWEQFF. The entire variable domain, with the rest obtained from reference TRBV30 and TRBJ2-1, is as follows: SQTIHQWPATLVQPVGSPLSLECTVEGTSNPNLYWYRQAAGRGLQLLFYSVGIGQISSEVPQNLSASRPQDRQFILSSKKLLLSDSGFYLCAWTRGGWEQFFGPGTRLTVL.

The J gene is TRBJ1-1, the V gene TRBV6-1; D uncertain. Trimming took 3 bases from V and 5 from J, leaving 10 bases between them. The CDR3 covers 13 residues. Germline CDR1 is MNHNS and CDR2 is SASEGT. In nucleotides, the CDR3 is TGTGCCAGCAGTGACCCCTTGGAGACTGAAGCTTTCTTT. Translating it yields CASSDPLETEAFF.

This clone was counted between two and nine times. The chain employs TRBV29-1 and TRBJ2-1; D unresolved. Germline loops: CDR1 SQVTM, CDR2 ANQGSEA. This CDR3 has 13 amino acids. V gave up 2 bases and J gave up 5 bases, with 10 bases separating them. CDR3 amino acids: CSVERAQNNEQFF. The DNA of the CDR3 is TGCAGCGTTGAAAGGGCGCAAAACAATGAGCAGTTCTTC.

The rearrangement links TRBV6-5 to TRBJ2-7; D unresolved. V lost 7 bases and J lost 2, with 9 bases in between. CDR3 size: 12 residues. The V gene's germline CDR1 is MNHEY and CDR2 SVGAGI. The CDR3, as DNA: TGTGCCAGCACTGACGGAGCCTACGAGCAGTACTTC. Encoded protein: CASTDGAYEQYF.

J is TRBJ1-2 and V is TRBV7-9; D might be TRBD1 (5 bases). Trimming took 1 base from V and 5 from J, leaving 20 bases between them. Per the germline V gene, CDR1 is SEHNR and CDR2 is FQNEAQ (reference sequence). This CDR3 is built from 17 residues. Here the CDR3 DNA reads TGTGCCAGCAGCTTAGGGGTTGGGACTCAAAAAGGTTATGGCTACACCTTC. It yields the protein CASSLGVGTQKGYGYTF.

V is TRBV2 and J is TRBJ2-1; tentatively, D is TRBD2 (6 bases). Between the trimmed V and J ends, which lost 7 bases and 10 bases, there was a span of 20 bases. Germline loops: CDR1 SNHLY, CDR2 FYNNEI. This CDR3 has 14 residues. DNA of the CDR3: TGTGCCAGCATATGGAGGGTTGGGTTATGGGAGCAGTTCTTC. It is translated as CASIWRVGLWEQFF.

The chain employs TRBV30 and TRBJ1-1; D possibly corresponds to TRBD1 (5 bases). The germline gives CDR1 GTSNPN, CDR2 SVGIG (reference sequence). The CDR3 sequence is 14 residues long. Between the trimmed V and J ends, which lost 0 bases and 3 bases, there was a span of 11 bases. Here the CDR3 DNA reads TGTGCCTGGAGTGTAAGCAGGGAGCACACTGAAGCTTTCTTT. Translated, it gives CAWSVSREHTEAFF.